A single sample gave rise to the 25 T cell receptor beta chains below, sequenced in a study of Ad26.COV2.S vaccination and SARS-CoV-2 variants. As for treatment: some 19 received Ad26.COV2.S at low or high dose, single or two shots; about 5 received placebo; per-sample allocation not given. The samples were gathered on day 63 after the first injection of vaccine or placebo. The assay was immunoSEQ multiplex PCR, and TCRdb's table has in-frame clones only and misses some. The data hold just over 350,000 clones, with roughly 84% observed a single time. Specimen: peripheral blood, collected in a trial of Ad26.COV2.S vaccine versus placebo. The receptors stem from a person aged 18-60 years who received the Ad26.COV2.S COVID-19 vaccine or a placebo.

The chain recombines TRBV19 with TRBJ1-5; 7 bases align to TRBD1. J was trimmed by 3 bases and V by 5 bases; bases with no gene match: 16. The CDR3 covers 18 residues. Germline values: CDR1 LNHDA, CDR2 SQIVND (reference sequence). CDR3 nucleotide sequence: TGTGCCAGTAGTTCCGGACAGGCGATATGGGGTATCAATCAGCCCCAGCATTTT. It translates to CASSSGQAIWGINQPQHF.

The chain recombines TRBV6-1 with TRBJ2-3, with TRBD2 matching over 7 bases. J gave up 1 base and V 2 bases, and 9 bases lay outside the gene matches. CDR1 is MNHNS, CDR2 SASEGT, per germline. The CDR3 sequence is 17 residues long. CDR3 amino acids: CASSELIGRGGTDTQYF. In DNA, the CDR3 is TGTGCCAGCAGTGAATTAATTGGTCGGGGGGGCACAGATACGCAGTATTTT.

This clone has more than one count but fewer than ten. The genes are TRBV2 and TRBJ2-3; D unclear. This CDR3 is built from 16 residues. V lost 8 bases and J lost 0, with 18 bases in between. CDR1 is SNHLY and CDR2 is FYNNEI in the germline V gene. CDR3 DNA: TGTGCCAGCCAAAAACAGTTGGTCTCTAGCACAGATACGCAGTATTTT. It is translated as CASQKQLVSSTDTQYF.

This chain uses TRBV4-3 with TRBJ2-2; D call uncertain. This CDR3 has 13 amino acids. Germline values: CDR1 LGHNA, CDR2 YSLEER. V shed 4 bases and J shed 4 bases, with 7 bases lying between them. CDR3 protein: CASSPSGTGELFF. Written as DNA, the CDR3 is TGCGCCAGCAGCCCTTCGGGCACCGGGGAGCTGTTTTTT.

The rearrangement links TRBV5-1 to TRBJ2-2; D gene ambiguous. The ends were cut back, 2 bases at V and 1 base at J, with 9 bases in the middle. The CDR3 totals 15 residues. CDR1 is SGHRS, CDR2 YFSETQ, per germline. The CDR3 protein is CASSFDAGNTGELFF. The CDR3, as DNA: TGCGCCAGCAGCTTTGATGCAGGGAACACCGGGGAGCTGTTTTTT.

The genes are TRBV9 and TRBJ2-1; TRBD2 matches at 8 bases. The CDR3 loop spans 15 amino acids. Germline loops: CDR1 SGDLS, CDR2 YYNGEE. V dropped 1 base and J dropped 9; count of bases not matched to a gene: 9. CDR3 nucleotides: TGTGCCAGCAGCGTAACCGGGACTAGTTATTCTGAGCAGTTCTTC. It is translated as CASSVTGTSYSEQFF.

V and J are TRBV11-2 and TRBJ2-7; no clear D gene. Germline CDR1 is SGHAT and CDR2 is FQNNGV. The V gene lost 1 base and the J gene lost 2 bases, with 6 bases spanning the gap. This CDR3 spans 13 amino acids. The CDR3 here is CASSLVRPYEQYF. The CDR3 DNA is TGTGCCAGCAGCTTAGTTCGCCCCTACGAGCAGTACTTC. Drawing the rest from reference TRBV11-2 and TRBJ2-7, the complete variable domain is EAGVAQSPRYKIIEKRQSVAFWCNPISGHATLYWYQQILGQGPKLLIQFQNNGVVDDSQLPKDRFSAERLKGVDSTLKIQPAKLEDSAVYLCASSLVRPYEQYFGPGTRLTVT.

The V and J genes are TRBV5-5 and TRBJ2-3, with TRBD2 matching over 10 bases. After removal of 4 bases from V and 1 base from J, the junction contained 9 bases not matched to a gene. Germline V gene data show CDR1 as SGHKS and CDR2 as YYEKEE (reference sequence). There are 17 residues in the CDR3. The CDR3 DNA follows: TGTGCCAGCAGCCCGCCTAGCGGGGGTGCGGGCACAGATACGCAGTATTTT. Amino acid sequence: CASSPPSGGAGTDTQYF.

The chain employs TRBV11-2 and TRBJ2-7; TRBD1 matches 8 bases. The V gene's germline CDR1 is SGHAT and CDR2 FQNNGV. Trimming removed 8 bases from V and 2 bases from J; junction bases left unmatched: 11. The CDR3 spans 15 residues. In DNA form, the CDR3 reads TGTGCCAGCCGGAGGACAGGGAGCTATACCTACGAGCAGTACTTC. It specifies CASRRTGSYTYEQYF.

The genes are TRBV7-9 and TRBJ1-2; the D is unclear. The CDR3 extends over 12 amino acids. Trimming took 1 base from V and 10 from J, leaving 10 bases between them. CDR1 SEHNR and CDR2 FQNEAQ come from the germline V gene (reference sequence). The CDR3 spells CASSLVPEDYTF. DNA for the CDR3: TGTGCCAGCAGCTTAGTTCCTGAGGACTACACCTTC.

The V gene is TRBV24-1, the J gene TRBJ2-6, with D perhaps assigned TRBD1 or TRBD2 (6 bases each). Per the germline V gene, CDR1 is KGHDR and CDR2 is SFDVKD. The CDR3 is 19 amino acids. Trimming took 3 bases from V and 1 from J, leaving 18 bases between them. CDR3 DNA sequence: TGTGCCACCAGTGATACCACAGGGAGGTCAGGGTCTGGGGCCAACGTCCTGACTTTC. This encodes CATSDTTGRSGSGANVLTF.

This chain's CDR3 is CASSPFRAGSTDTQYF. The DNA of the CDR3 is TGTGCCAGCAGCCCGTTCCGGGCGGGCAGCACAGATACGCAGTATTTT. This chain links TRBV7-9 with TRBJ2-3, with D maybe TRBD2 (5 bases). The ends were cut back, 5 bases at V and 0 bases at J, with 15 bases in the middle. The CDR3 runs 16 residues. Germline values: CDR1 SEHNR, CDR2 FQNEAQ (reference sequence).

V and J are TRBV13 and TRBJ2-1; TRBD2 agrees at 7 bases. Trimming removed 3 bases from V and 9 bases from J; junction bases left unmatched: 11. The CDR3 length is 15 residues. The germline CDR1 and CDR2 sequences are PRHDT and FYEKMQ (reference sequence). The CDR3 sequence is CASSLGWAGEVEQFF. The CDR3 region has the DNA TGTGCCAGCAGCTTGGGGTGGGCGGGAGAAGTTGAGCAGTTCTTC. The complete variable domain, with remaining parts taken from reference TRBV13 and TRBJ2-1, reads AAGVIQSPRHLIKEKRETATLKCYPIPRHDTVYWYQQGPGQDPQFLISFYEKMQSDKGSIPDRFSAQQFSDYHSELNMSSLELGDSALYFCASSLGWAGEVEQFFGPGTRLTVL.

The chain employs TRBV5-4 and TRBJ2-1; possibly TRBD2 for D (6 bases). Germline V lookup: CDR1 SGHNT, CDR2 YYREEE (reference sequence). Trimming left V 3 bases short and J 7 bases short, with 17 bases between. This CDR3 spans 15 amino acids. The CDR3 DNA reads TGTGCCAGCAGCTATCTAGCGCGAGGTCGAAATGAGCAGTTCTTC. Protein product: CASSYLARGRNEQFF.

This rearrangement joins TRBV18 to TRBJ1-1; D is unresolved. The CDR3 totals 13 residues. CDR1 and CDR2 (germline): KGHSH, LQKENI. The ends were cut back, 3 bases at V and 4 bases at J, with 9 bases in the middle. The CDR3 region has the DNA TGTGCCAGCTCACCTCGGGAGAGCACTGAAGCTTTCTTT. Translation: CASSPRESTEAFF.

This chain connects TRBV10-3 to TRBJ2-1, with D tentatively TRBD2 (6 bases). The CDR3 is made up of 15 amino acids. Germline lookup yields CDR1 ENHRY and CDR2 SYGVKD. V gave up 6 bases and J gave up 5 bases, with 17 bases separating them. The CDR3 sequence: CAISNREVLDNEQFF. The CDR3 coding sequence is TGTGCCATCAGCAATAGGGAGGTTCTCGACAATGAGCAGTTCTTC.

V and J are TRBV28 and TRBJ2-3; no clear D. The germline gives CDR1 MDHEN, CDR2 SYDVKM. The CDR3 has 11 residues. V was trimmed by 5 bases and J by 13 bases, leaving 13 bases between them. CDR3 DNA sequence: TGTGCCAGCAGTACACCAAACGGAGAGTATTTT. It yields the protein CASSTPNGEYF.

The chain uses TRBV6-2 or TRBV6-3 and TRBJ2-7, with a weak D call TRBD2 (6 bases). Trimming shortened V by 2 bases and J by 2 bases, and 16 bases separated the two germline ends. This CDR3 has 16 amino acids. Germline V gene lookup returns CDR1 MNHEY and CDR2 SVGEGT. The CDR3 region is CASSYRRGGGAYEQYF. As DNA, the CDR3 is TGTGCCAGCAGTTACCGCCGTGGGGGAGGTGCCTACGAGCAGTACTTC.

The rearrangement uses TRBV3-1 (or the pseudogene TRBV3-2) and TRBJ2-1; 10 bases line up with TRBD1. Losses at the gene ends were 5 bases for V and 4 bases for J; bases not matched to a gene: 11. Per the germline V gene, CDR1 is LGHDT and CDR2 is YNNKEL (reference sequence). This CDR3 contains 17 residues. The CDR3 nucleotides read TGTGCCAGCAGCAAGGGGACAGGGGAGGGATATTACAATGAGCAGTTCTTC. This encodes CASSKGTGEGYYNEQFF.

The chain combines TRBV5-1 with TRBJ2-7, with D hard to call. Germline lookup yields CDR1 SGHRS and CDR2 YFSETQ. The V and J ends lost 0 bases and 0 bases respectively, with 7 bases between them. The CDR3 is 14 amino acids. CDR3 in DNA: TGCGCCAGCAGCTTGGTTCCTGGCTCCTACGAGCAGTACTTC. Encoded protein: CASSLVPGSYEQYF.

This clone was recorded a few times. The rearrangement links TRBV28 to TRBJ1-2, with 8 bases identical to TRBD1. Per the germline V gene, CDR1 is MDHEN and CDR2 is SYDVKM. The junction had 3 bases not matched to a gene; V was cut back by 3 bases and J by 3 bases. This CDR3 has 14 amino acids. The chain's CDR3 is CASSFRGLHYGYTF. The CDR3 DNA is TGTGCCAGCAGTTTCAGGGGGCTGCACTATGGCTACACCTTC.

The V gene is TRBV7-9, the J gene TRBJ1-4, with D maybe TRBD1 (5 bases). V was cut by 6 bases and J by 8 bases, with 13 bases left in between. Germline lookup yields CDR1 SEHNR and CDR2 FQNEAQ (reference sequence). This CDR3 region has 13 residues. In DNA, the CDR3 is TGTGCCAGCAGTTACAGGCTGGCCGAAAAACTGTTTTTT. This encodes CASSYRLAEKLFF.

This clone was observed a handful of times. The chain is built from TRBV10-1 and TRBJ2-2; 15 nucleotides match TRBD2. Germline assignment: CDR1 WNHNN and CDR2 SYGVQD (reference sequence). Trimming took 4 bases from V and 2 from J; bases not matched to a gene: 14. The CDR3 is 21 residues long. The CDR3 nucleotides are TGCGCCAGCAGTGGAAACTTGGGACTAGCGGGAGGTGAGGCAAACACCGGGGAGCTGTTTTTT. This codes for CASSGNLGLAGGEANTGELFF.

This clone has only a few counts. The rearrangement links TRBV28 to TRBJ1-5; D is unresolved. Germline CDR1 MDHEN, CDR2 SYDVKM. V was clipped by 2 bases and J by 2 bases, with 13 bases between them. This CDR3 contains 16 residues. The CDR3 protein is CASSLERQAGNQPQHF. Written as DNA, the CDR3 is TGTGCCAGCAGTTTAGAGAGGCAGGCGGGCAATCAGCCCCAGCATTTT. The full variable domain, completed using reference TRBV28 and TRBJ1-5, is DVKVTQSSRYLVKRTGEKVFLECVQDMDHENMFWYRQDPGLGLRLIYFSYDVKMKEKGDIPEGYSVSREKKERFSLILESASTNQTSMYLCASSLERQAGNQPQHFGDGTRLSIL.

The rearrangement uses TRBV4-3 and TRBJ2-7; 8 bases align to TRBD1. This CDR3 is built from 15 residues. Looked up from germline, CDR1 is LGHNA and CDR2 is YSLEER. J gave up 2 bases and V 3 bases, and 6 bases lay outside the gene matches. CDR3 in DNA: TGCGCCAGCAGCCACCTAACGGGACAGGCCTACGAGCAGTACTTC. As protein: CASSHLTGQAYEQYF.